This T cell receptor beta chain stems from a study of CD8 T cells in Susac syndrome. Random hexamers were used to reverse transcribe about 0.5 to 1 ug of RNA. The TCR beta CDR3 was amplified by immunoSEQ multiplex PCR across 54 Vbeta, 13 Jbeta. MiXCR was run by TCRdb on the immunoSEQ multiplex PCR reads, yielding one entry per CDR3 protein. The data show 150,000 to 200,000 distinct CDR3 sequences, with around 94% seen just once and around 0.093% held by the top ten. Study outcomes and limitations: The TCR sequencing and HLA analysis in the study involved a relatively small number of individuals, as the study acknowledged.

About this clonotype: The target antigen is unknown.

The CDR3 length is 14 residues. V was clipped by 0 bases and J by 6 bases, with 11 bases between them. In germline, CDR1 is SGHTA, CDR2 FQGNSA. Sequences were obtained from CD4+ T cells from PBMCs. The sequence was collected from a human donor with multiple sclerosis. The chain recombines TRBV7-2 with TRBJ2-5; tentatively, D is TRBD1 (5 bases). CDR3 region: CASSLAGRGKTQYF. In DNA form, the CDR3 reads TGTGCCAGCAGCTTAGCGGGAAGGGGCAAGACCCAGTACTTC.